This T cell receptor beta chain stems from a study of shared clonotypes between healthy human individuals. Study-level background: The study used three CD4 naive, three CD4 memory, two CD8 naive and one CD8 memory plate per donor. Study results and limitations: Rarefaction curves obtained for sorted subsets showed sequencing incomplete despite large depth. All-four-donor shared clonotypes had higher generation probabilities than non-shared clonotypes did.

V was clipped by 5 bases and J by 0 bases, with 10 bases between them. CDR1 is SGHTA and CDR2 is FQGNSA in the germline V gene. This CDR3 is 14 amino acids long. As for this clone: Its cognate antigen is unknown.

A deep-level run was used for the assay. Clones were read by immunoSEQ multiplex PCR, and TCRdb kept only the in-frame ones, dropping some. Of about 180,000 clones detected, about 93% appear once; the ten largest clones hold 0.067%. The clonotype was recovered from a woman in her twenties or thirties in good health. The chain recombines TRBV7-2 with TRBJ1-1; possibly TRBD1 for D (5 bases). The sequencing sample was made of naive CD4+ T cells sorted from blood. Subset given: CD45RA+ positively selected. CDR3 amino acids: CASSPDRVNTEAFF. The CDR3 DNA sequence: TGTGCCAGCAGCCCCGACAGAGTGAACACTGAAGCTTTCTTT.